The present TCR beta chain was sequenced within a study of vaccination and CD4 T cells after COVID-19 (dated by TCRdb to between 2021 and 2024). Concerning the study at large: Every convalescent patient had a positive nasal swab PCR test for SARS-CoV-2, with mild disease in 9 or 10 patients and severe disease in one. Post-vaccine blood samples were taken a median of around 68 days after the second vaccine dose, with a range of 14 to 241 days. Overlapping spike peptide pools from SARS-CoV-2 and from the common cold coronaviruses HCoV-NL63, HCoV-OC43 and HCoV-229E were used as culture stimuli. Post-COVID blood samples were collected from convalescent patients a median of roughly 100 days after diagnosis, with a range of roughly 35 to 170 days. The convalescent cohort included six males and four females, with two Hispanic individuals, seven Caucasians, two Asians and one multiracial person. Control cultures received a CEFX viral epitope pool as the positive control, an HIV-1 Nef peptide pool as the negative control, or no peptide. In 10 COVID-19 convalescent patients and a few infection-naive healthy vaccine recipients, researchers compared the spike-specific CD4+ TCR repertoire from before mRNA vaccination with the repertoire from after. Participants got two doses of the Pfizer-BioNTech BNT162b2 vaccine (n=8) or two doses of the Moderna mRNA-1273 vaccine (n=2).

The library was produced with PCR. DNA from cultured CD4+ T cells underwent TCR sequencing with the Oncomine TCR Beta short-read assay at the Johns Hopkins FTIC core. The QIAamp micro DNA kit was used to extract genomic DNA from the cultured CD4+ T cells. Oncomine TCR Beta libraries made from cultured CD4+ T cells were pooled using unique dual indexes and sequenced on an Illumina iSeq 100. The study's processing was this. Non-productive sequences were filtered out, and CDR3s that did not start with C, did not end with F or W, or were shorter than 7 amino acids were discarded. The MANAFEST web application identified antigen-specific clonotypes by comparing peptide-stimulated wells against reference wells and other culture wells. An FDR below 0.05, an odds ratio above 5, and a productive frequency above 0.1% in at least two of three replicate wells were required for clones to be considered positive. Clonotypes that were significantly expanded in both SARS-CoV-2 spike wells and at least one common cold coronavirus spike condition were defined as cross-reactive. Similarity between CDR3 sequences was evaluated in R version 3.6.1 using Levenshtein distances (stringdist) and unrooted phylogenetic trees (ape). The public sequencing data were trimmed at Q25 with fastp and processed into clonotypes with MiXCR by TCRdb, which kept only in-frame beta chains. Duplicate CDR3 protein sequences are folded into a single record with the most common DNA and genes. These V and J calls rely on TCRdb rather than the paper's analysis. The sample profile shows around 18,000 distinct CDR3 sequences; just over 70% of them were found once. Roughly 15% of the sample lies in the top ten.

Study-wide findings and limitations: An increase in the median number of SARS-CoV-2-reactive clonotypes from 21 after infection to 38 after vaccination was observed, but the change was not found to be significant. Of the vaccine-specific clones found in convalescent patients, nearly all (304 of 307) were mono-reactive for SARS-CoV-2 spike instead of being cross-reactive with common cold coronaviruses. In convalescent patients, a median around 90% of post-vaccine SARS-CoV-2-reactive clones were detected only after vaccination, and vaccine-specific priming was suggested by this finding. The number of convalescent patients in the study was relatively small, and the study did not examine early timepoints following natural infection.

Details on this clonotype: No cognate antigen has been identified for it. No much larger clonotype is one base removed from it; base qualities were not supplied.

The sample's treatment or condition label, decoded: roughly 11-day PBMC culture with coronavirus spike peptide pools or control peptides (ViraFEST assay). To expand antigen-specific T cells with peptide pools and then pick out the expanded clonotypes through TCR sequencing, the study relied on the ViraFEST assay. Positive SARS-CoV-2 PCR tests in the convalescent patients dated from March to December 2020, before Alpha, Beta and Delta variants emerged in the United States. Each well held around 2.1 million PBMCs cultured with roughly 10 ug/ml peptide pools in IMDM containing around 5% human AB serum and approximately 10 IU/ml IL-2. On days 3 and 7, half of the culture medium was replaced with fresh IL-2-containing medium. CD4+ T cells were isolated after 10 days of culture through negative selection using the EasySep CD4+ T cell isolation kit. Ficoll-Paque Plus gradient centrifugation was used to isolate PBMCs from whole blood, and the isolated PBMCs were then either used fresh or cryopreserved at -140C. In general, triplicate wells were set up for every culture condition.

The CDR3 runs 15 residues from the cysteine to the phenylalanine. The kept DNA is CDR3 alone, 45 bases in frame from the first base. The germline V gene (reference sequence) specifies DFQATT as CDR1 and SNEGSKA as CDR2. The germline V end is reduced by 2 bases and the J end by 7 bases; junction bases left unmatched: 12. Sequences were obtained from CD4+ T cells from blood, cultured in vitro. This sequence originates from a human donor who had recovered from COVID-19. The sequence links TRBV20-1 to TRBJ1-1, and TRBD1 matches 8 of the central bases. This receptor has the CDR3 CSARKAQGAANEAFF. Here is the DNA: TGCAGTGCTAGAAAAGCTCAGGGGGCTGCCAATGAAGCTTTCTTT.